This TCR beta chain was retrieved from a study of T cell responses to AZD1222 COVID-19 vaccine. Turning to this clone: The antigen remains undetermined.

Assay: immunoSEQ multiplex PCR; the TCRdb copy retains only in-frame clones and omits some. The sample includes roughly 130,000 clones, 90% to 95% of them seen just once. The study, taken as a whole, reports: Baseline seropositivity characterized only a handful of AZD1222 recipients. Repertoires in all cases were sampled only once the peak T cell response had passed. Clonal diversity may have been underestimated, and the donors were mostly white British, with more females than males.

The specimen comprised peripheral blood, sampled on day 0 of AZD1222 vaccination. This sequence originates from an adult in good health.

For the CDR3, the DNA is TGTGCCAGCAGTGAAGCGCTTAGCGGGAGCTCCTACAATGAGCAGTTCTTC. Amino acids: CASSEALSGSSYNEQFF. The chain uses TRBV2 and TRBJ2-1; 9 bases fit TRBD2. V was clipped by 0 bases and J by 0 bases; unmatched bases: 3. Germline loops: CDR1 SNHLY, CDR2 FYNNEI. The CDR3 length is 17 residues.